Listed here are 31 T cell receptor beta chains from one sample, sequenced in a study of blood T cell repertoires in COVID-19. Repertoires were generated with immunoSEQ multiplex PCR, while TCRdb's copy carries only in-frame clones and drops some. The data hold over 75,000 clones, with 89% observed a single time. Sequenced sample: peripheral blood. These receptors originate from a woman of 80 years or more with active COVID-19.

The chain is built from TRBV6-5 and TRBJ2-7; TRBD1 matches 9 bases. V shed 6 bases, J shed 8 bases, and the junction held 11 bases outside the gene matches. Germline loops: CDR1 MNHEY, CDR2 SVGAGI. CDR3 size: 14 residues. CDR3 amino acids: CASRDIGTGSKQYF. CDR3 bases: TGTGCCAGCAGGGATATCGGGACAGGGAGTAAGCAGTACTTC.

This chain's CDR3 is CASSAGRGSYNSPLHF. CDR3 coding DNA: TGTGCCAGCAGCGCCGGCAGGGGCTCCTATAATTCACCCCTCCACTTT. The V call is TRBV14, the J call TRBJ1-6; a weak D match, TRBD1 (6 bases). Germline CDR1 reads SGHDN; CDR2 reads FVKESK. The CDR3 length is 16 residues. V lost 5 bases and J 0 bases, leaving 11 bases between the germline ends.

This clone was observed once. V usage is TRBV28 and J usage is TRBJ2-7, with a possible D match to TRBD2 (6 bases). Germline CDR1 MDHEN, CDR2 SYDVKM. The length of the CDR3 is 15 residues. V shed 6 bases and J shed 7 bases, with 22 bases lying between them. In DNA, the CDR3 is TGTGCCAGCAGATTCTGGGTTAGCGGTAATATGGAGCAGTACTTC. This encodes CASRFWVSGNMEQYF.

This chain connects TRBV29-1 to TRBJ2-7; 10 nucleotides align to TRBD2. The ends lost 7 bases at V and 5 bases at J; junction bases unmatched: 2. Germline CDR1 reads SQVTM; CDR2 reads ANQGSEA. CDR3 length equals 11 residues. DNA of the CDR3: TGCAGCGCTGGACTAGCGGACGAGCAGTACTTC. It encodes CSAGLADEQYF.

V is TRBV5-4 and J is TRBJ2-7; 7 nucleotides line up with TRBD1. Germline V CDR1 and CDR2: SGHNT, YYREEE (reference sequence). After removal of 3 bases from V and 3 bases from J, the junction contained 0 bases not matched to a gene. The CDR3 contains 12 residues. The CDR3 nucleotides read TGTGCCAGCAGCTGGGACAGCTACGAGCAGTACTTC. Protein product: CASSWDSYEQYF.

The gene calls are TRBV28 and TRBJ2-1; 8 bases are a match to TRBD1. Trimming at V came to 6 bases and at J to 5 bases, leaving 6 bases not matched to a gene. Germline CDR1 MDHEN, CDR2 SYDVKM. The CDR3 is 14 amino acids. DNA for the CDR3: TGTGCCAGCAGCCAACCAGGGGGCCACAATGAGCAGTTCTTC. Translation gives CASSQPGGHNEQFF.

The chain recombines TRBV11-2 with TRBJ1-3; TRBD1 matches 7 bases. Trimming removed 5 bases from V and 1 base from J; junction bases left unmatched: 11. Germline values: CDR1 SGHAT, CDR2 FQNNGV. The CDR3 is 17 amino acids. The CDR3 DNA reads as TGTGCCAGCAGCGCACAGGGGACAGCATTATCTGGAAACACCATATATTTT. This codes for CASSAQGTALSGNTIYF.

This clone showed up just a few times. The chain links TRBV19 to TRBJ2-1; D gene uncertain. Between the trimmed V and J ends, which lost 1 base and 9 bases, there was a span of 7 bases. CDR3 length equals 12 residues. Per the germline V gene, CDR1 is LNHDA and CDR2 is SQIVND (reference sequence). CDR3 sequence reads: CASSIGRLEQFF. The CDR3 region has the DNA TGTGCCAGTAGTATAGGGCGGCTTGAGCAGTTCTTC.

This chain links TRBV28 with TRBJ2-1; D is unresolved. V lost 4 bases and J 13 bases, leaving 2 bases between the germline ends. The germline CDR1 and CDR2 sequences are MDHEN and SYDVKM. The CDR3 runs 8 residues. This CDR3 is CASSSQFF. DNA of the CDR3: TGTGCCAGCAGTTCACAGTTCTTC.

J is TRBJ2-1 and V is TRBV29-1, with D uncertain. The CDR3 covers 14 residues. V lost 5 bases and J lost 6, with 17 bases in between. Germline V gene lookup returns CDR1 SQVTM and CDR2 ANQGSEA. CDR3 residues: CSVTSGSVSNEQFF. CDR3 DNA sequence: TGCAGCGTTACCTCGGGTTCAGTGAGCAATGAGCAGTTCTTC.

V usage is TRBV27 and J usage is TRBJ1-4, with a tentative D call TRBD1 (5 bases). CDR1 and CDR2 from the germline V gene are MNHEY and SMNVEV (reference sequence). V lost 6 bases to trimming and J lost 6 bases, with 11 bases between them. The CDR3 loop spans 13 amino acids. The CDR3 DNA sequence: TGTGCCAGCAGGAATTCGGGGGATGAAAAACTGTTTTTT. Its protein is CASRNSGDEKLFF.

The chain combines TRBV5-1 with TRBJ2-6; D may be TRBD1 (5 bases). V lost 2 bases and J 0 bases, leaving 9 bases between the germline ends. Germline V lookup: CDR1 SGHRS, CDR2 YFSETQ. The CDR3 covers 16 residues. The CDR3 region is CASSLTGTSGANVLTF. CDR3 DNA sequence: TGCGCCAGCAGCTTAACAGGTACCTCTGGGGCCAACGTCCTGACTTTC.

The CDR3 reads CASSGDRPMTDTQYF. The CDR3 DNA sequence: TGTGCCAGCAGCGGGGACAGGCCAATGACAGATACGCAGTATTTT. The chain has TRBV9 and TRBJ2-3; 8 bases agree with TRBD1. This CDR3 has 15 amino acids. The germline CDR1 and CDR2 sequences are SGDLS and YYNGEE. V was clipped by 3 bases and J by 3 bases; unmatched bases: 6.

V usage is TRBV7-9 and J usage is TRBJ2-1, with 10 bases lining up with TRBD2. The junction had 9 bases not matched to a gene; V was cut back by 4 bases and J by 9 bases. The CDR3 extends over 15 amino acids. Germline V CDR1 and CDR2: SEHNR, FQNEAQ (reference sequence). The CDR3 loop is CASSSLAGGFTEQFF. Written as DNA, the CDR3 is TGTGCCAGCAGCTCCTTAGCGGGAGGTTTCACTGAGCAGTTCTTC.

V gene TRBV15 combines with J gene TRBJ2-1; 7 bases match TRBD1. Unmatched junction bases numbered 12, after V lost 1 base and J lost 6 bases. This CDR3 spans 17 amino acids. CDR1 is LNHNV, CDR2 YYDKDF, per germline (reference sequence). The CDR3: CATSRGDSSPSGNEQFF. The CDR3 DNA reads TGTGCCACCAGCAGAGGGGACAGTTCACCCTCAGGCAATGAGCAGTTCTTC.

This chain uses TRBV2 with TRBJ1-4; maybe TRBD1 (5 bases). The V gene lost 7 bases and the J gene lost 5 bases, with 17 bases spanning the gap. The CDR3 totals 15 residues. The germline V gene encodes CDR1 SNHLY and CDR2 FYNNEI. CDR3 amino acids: CASTPNGGGNEKLFF. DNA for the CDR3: TGTGCCAGCACCCCCAATGGGGGGGGGAATGAAAAACTGTTTTTT. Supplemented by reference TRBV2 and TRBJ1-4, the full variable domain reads EPEVTQTPSHQVTQMGQEVILRCVPISNHLYFYWYRQILGQKVEFLVSFYNNEISEKSEIFDDQFSVERPDGSNFTLKIRSTKLEDSAMYFCASTPNGGGNEKLFFGSGTQLSVL.

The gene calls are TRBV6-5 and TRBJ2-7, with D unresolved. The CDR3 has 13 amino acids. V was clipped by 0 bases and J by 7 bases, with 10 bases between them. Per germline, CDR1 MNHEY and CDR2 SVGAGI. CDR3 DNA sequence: TGTGCCAGCAGTTACTCTTACCTGCGGGAGCAGTACTTC. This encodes CASSYSYLREQYF.

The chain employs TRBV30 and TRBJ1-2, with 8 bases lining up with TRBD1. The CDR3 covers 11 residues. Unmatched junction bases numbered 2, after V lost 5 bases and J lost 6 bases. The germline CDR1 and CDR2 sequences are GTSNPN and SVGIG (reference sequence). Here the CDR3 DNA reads TGTGCCTGGCAGGGGGCGCATGGCTACACCTTC. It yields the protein CAWQGAHGYTF.

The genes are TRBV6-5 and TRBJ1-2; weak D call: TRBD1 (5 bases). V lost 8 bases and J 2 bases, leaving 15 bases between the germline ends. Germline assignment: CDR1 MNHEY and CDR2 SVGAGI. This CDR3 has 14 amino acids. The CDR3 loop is CASRGRGLNYGYTF. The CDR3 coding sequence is TGTGCCAGCCGGGGGAGGGGTCTAAACTATGGCTACACCTTC.

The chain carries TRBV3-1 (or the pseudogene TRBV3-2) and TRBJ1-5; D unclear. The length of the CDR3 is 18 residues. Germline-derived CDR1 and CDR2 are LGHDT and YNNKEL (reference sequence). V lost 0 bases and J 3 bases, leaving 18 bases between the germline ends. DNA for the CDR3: TGTGCCAGCAGCCAAGAATCGGCGGCCCCAATGACCAATCAGCCCCAGCATTTT. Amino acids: CASSQESAAPMTNQPQHF.

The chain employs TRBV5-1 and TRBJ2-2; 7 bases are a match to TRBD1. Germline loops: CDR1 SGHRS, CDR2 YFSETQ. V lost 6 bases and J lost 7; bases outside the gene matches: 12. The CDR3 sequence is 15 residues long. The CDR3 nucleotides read TGCGCCAGCAACCAGTTACAGGGGTCAGGCGGGGAGCTGTTTTTT. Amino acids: CASNQLQGSGGELFF. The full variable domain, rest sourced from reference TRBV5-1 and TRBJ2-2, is KAGVTQTPRYLIKTRGQQVTLSCSPISGHRSVSWYQQTPGQGLQFLFEYFSETQRNKGNFPGRFSGRQFSNSRSEMNVSTLELGDSALYLCASNQLQGSGGELFFGEGSRLTVL.

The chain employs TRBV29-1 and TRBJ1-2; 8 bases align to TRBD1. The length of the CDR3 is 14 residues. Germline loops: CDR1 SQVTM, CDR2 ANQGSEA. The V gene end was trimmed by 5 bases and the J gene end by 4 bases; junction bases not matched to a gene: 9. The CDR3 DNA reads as TGCAGCGTTACCGGACAGGGTTGGGTCTATGGCTACACCTTC. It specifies CSVTGQGWVYGYTF.

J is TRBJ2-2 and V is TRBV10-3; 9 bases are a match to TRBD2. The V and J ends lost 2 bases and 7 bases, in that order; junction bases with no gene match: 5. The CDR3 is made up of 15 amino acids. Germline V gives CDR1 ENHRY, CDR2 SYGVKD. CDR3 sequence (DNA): TGTGCCATCAGTGAGGGCGGGAGGGCCTTCGGGGAGCTGTTTTTT. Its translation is CAISEGGRAFGELFF.

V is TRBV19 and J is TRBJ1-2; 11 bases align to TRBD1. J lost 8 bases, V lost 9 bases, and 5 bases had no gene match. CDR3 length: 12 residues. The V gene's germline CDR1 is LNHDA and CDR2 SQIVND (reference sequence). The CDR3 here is CASRTGGAGYTF. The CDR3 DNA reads TGTGCCAGCAGGACAGGGGGCGCAGGCTACACCTTC. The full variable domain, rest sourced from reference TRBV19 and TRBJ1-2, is DGGITQSPKYLFRKEGQNVTLSCEQNLNHDAMYWYRQDPGQGLRLIYYSQIVNDFQKGDIAEGYSVSREKKESFPLTVTSAQKNPTAFYLCASRTGGAGYTFGSGTRLTVV.

The CDR3: CASSLLGDRDHYGYTF. The CDR3 nucleotides read TGTGCCAGCAGTTTATTGGGGGACAGGGATCACTATGGCTACACCTTC. The chain links TRBV27 to TRBJ1-2; 9 bases agree with TRBD1. The V gene end was trimmed by 1 base and the J gene end by 3 bases; junction bases not matched to a gene: 6. CDR3 length: 16 amino acids. Germline loops: CDR1 MNHEY, CDR2 SMNVEV (reference sequence).

In DNA, the CDR3 is TGTGCCAGCAGCTTAGATCGGGGGATGGGTAATAATTCACCCCTCCACTTT. Amino acid sequence: CASSLDRGMGNNSPLHF. The genes are TRBV11-2 and TRBJ1-6, with D maybe TRBD1 (5 bases). The CDR3 spans 17 residues. Germline V gene lookup returns CDR1 SGHAT and CDR2 FQNNGV. Trimming pared 0 bases from V and 5 bases from J, leaving 14 bases between. The full variable domain, with the rest looked up from reference TRBV11-2 and TRBJ1-6, is EAGVAQSPRYKIIEKRQSVAFWCNPISGHATLYWYQQILGQGPKLLIQFQNNGVVDDSQLPKDRFSAERLKGVDSTLKIQPAKLEDSAVYLCASSLDRGMGNNSPLHFGNGTRLTVT.

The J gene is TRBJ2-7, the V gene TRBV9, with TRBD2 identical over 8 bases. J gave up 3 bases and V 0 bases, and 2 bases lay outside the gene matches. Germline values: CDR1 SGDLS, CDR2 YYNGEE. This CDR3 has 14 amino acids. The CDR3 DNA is TGTGCCAGCAGCGTAGCGGGAGGGGGCTACGAGCAGTACTTC. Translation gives CASSVAGGGYEQYF.

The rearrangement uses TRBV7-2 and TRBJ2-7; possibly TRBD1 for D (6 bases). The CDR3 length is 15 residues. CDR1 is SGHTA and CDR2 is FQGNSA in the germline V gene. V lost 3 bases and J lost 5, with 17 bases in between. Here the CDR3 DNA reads TGTGCCAGCAGCTTGATCGGACAGTCTATGGACGAGCAGTACTTC. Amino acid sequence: CASSLIGQSMDEQYF.

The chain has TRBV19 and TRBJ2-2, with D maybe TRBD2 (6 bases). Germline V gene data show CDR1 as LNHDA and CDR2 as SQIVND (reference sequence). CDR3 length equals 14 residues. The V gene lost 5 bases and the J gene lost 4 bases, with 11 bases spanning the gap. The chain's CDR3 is CASSSGSFTGELFF. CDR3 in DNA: TGTGCCAGTAGTTCCGGGAGCTTCACCGGGGAGCTGTTTTTT.

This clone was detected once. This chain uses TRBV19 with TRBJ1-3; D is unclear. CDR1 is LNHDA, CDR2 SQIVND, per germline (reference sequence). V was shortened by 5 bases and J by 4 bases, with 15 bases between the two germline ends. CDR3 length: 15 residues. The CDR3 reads CASSLRRPRGNTIYF. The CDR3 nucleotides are TGTGCCAGTAGTCTCCGGAGGCCCCGAGGAAACACCATATATTTT.

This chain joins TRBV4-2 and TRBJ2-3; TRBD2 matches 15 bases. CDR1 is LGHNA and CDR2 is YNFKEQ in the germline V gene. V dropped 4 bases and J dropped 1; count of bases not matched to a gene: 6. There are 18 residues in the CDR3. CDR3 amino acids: CASSLGTSGGMGTDTQYF. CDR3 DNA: TGTGCCAGCAGCCTCGGGACTAGCGGGGGGATGGGCACAGATACGCAGTATTTT.